This entry describes one T cell receptor (beta chain). The antigen is undetermined. This sample stems from a study of T-cell memory formation after mild COVID-19. Study-wide background: Clusters were largely donor specific.

Constant-segment primers and 5'RACE yielded cDNA libraries for TCR alpha and TCR beta, each carrying sample barcodes and UMIs. TCRdb passed the 5' RACE reads through MiXCR, listing each CDR3 protein once. This sample has under 300,000 distinct CDR3 sequences; approximately 8% occur once, and the top ten carry approximately 22%. Overall study findings and caveats: Of the contracting clones, CD4+ ones lay mainly in CM and EM, and CD8+ ones in EMRA. The study detected some responding clones in pre-infection memory, suggesting cross-reactive memory joined.

The CDR3 extends over 12 amino acids. Germline CDR1 reads SGHTA; CDR2 reads FQGNSA. V shed 9 bases, J shed 11 bases, and the junction held 10 bases outside the gene matches. The sequenced material came from PBMCs or a T cell subset sorted from them (not recorded which). The chain joins TRBV7-2 to TRBJ1-1; the match to TRBD1 covers 9 bases. The clonotype comes from a man younger than 30 who had mild COVID-19 (a few samples of this study predate the infection). Cell type and time point are not known. DNA of the CDR3: TGTGCCAGTGGCGGACAGGGGTTAGCGGCTTTCTTT. Encoded protein: CASGGQGLAAFF.